A single sample gave rise to the 7 T cell receptor beta chains below, sequenced in a study of cytomegalovirus exposure and HLA in healthy donors. Amplification used 60 Vbeta primers and 13 Jbeta primers. The protocol was immunoSEQ multiplex PCR, while the TCRdb copy is restricted to in-frame clones and leaves out a portion. Of around 180,000 clones in the sample, 75% to 80% were seen once. Sequencing used PBMCs. Receptors were obtained from a woman between 25 and 40 years old in good health and CMV-seropositive.

The chain links TRBV6-1 to TRBJ1-2; D unresolved. Germline V lookup: CDR1 MNHNS, CDR2 SASEGT. The CDR3 extends over 16 amino acids. Between the trimmed V and J ends, which lost 1 base and 4 bases, there was a span of 16 bases. CDR3 protein: CASSEDYTASTYGYTF. CDR3 DNA: TGTGCCAGCAGTGAAGATTACACCGCCAGTACCTATGGCTACACCTTC.

In this sample, this clone turned up once. The chain has TRBV6-5 and TRBJ1-5, with TRBD1 matching 10 bases. CDR3 length: 14 amino acids. CDR1 is MNHEY, CDR2 SVGAGI, per germline. After removal of 6 bases from V and 6 bases from J, the junction contained 5 bases not matched to a gene. CDR3 DNA: TGTGCCAGCAGATCCGGGACAGGGGTTCAGCCCCAGCATTTT. This codes for CASRSGTGVQPQHF.

This rearrangement joins TRBV6-5 to TRBJ1-2; weak D call: TRBD1 (5 bases). Germline values: CDR1 MNHEY, CDR2 SVGAGI. V shed 4 bases and J shed 8 bases, with 17 bases lying between them. The CDR3 spans 14 residues. In nucleotides, the CDR3 is TGTGCCAGCAGTTTGGCGGACACTCTCTTAGGCTACACCTTC. Residues: CASSLADTLLGYTF.

V usage is TRBV5-6 and J usage is TRBJ1-2; 9 bases match TRBD1. The V gene's germline CDR1 is SGHDT and CDR2 YYEEEE. V was clipped by 6 bases and J by 4 bases; unmatched bases: 4. The CDR3 loop spans 13 amino acids. CDR3 residues: CASMLGQGYGYTF. The DNA of the CDR3 is TGTGCCAGCATGTTGGGACAGGGCTATGGCTACACCTTC. Drawing the rest from reference TRBV5-6 and TRBJ1-2, the complete variable domain is DAGVTQSPTHLIKTRGQQVTLRCSPKSGHDTVSWYQQALGQGPQFIFQYYEEEERQRGNFPDRFSGHQFPNYSSELNVNALLLGDSALYLCASMLGQGYGYTFGSGTRLTVV.

The rearrangement uses TRBV7-9 and TRBJ1-6, with TRBD1 matching 8 bases. CDR1 is SEHNR, CDR2 FQNEAQ, per germline (reference sequence). This CDR3 region has 16 residues. The trim removed 1 base at V and 7 bases at J, leaving 6 bases unmatched. Here the CDR3 DNA reads TGTGCCAGCAGCTTAGGCTCAGGGGGCTCAAATTCACCCCTCCACTTT. Translated, it gives CASSLGSGGSNSPLHF.

This clone has only a few counts. The chain couples TRBV25-1 to TRBJ2-1; D remains unclear. The CDR3 spans 13 residues. With 9 bases removed from V and 0 bases from J, the gap between germline ends came to 9 bases. In germline, CDR1 is MGHDK, CDR2 SYGVNS. The CDR3 DNA follows: TGTGCCAGTACCCCCAGCTCCTACAATGAGCAGTTCTTC. Translating it yields CASTPSSYNEQFF.

The chain recombines TRBV19 with TRBJ2-7; a weak D match, TRBD2 (5 bases). The CDR3 runs 16 residues. Per the germline V gene, CDR1 is LNHDA and CDR2 is SQIVND (reference sequence). V lost 4 bases to trimming and J lost 3 bases, with 19 bases between them. DNA for the CDR3: TGTGCCAGTAGTACCTTTTTCGGGAAAGCCGTCTACGAGCAGTACTTC. Amino acids: CASSTFFGKAVYEQYF.